This T cell receptor (beta chain) was captured in a study of sequential checkpoint blockade in melanoma. The wider study: First-line arms were nivolumab then ipilimumab, or the reverse, randomized 1:1. Both treatment sequences were followed by maintenance nivolumab.

CDR1 is LNHDA, CDR2 SQIVND, per germline (reference sequence). The CDR3 is made up of 15 amino acids. Trimming took 6 bases from V and 4 from J; bases not matched to a gene: 10. TCRdb's table, derived via immunoSEQ multiplex PCR, lists solely in-frame clones and lacks some. The repertoire holds about 11,000 clones, with under 85% as singletons. As for treatment: randomized to nivolumab then ipilimumab (arm A) or the reverse (arm B). DNA-damaging chemotherapy had not been given to any patient beforehand. PBMC sorting kept live CD3+CD8+ cells without CD19 or CD56. This clone has just one count. Sequencing used CD8+ T cells sorted from blood (inferred from file names), obtained from a patient given nivolumab and ipilimumab in sequence. This chain connects TRBV19 to TRBJ2-3, with 7 bases aligning to TRBD2. The origin of this receptor is a human donor with melanoma. The chain's CDR3 is CASRDGGGRSDTQYF. The CDR3 bases are TGTGCCAGTAGGGATGGGGGGGGGAGGTCAGATACGCAGTATTTT.